The clone carrying this T cell receptor (beta chain) was observed a few times. Its specificity is unknown. The CDR3 runs to 12 residues. Germline CDR1 reads SQVTM; CDR2 reads ANQGSEA. The V segment lost 7 bases and the J segment 4 bases; nucleotides outside the gene matches: 4. TCRdb passed the reads through MiXCR, listing each CDR3 protein once. The data hold fewer than 550,000 distinct CDR3 sequences, with more than 15% observed a single time. These data belong to a study of T cell repertoires in cytomegalovirus infection. Turning to the study itself: CMV infection together with matching HLA type was indicated by public TCR beta signatures. Study observations and caveats: Summed frequency of shared TCR beta families picked out CMV carriers who also had the relevant HLA. Predominance within the ex vivo response was attributable to HLA-C-restricted CMV-specific TCR beta clonotypes.

The sequence was obtained from a human donor in good health (CMV status not recorded). Some clones in this sample may be carry-over from other donors' samples. The rearrangement links TRBV29-1 to TRBJ2-1, with 7 bases matching TRBD1. Sequenced input: CD8+ T cells from PBMCs. CDR3 sequence: CSGAGGYNEQFF. CDR3 coding DNA: TGCAGCGGGGCAGGGGGTTACAATGAGCAGTTCTTC.